The rows below give T cell receptor beta chains drawn from one sample of a study of T cell repertoires in cytomegalovirus infection. No cognate antigen is known for these TCRs. Each CDR3 protein gets one entry after TCRdb re-called the reads with MiXCR. This table has 100,000 to 150,000 distinct CDR3 sequences, around 30% appearing once. Material: CD8+ T cells from cultured PBMCs, obtained from culture after CMV antigen stimulation. The receptors originated from a human donor in good health (CMV status not recorded). Some clones in this sample may be carry-over from other donors' samples. The CDR3 runs from the conserved cysteine through the conserved F or W. A D gene is named only where the DNA matches it firmly. Part of the rows lack a size; the others show once, few, many or a class for expanded clones.

V gene: TRBV27; CDR3 length: 14; D gene: NA; J gene: TRBJ2-7; clone size: few; CDR3 protein: CASSLLGETYEQYF; CDR3 DNA: TGTGCCAGCAGTTTATTAGGGGAAACCTACGAGCAGTACTTC
V gene: TRBV14; CDR3 length: 16; D gene: NA; J gene: TRBJ2-2; clone size: NA; CDR3 protein: CASSQSRDPSTGELFF; CDR3 DNA: TGTGCCAGCAGCCAAAGCAGGGATCCCTCCACCGGGGAGCTGTTTTTT
V gene: TRBV6-1; CDR3 length: 17; D gene: NA; J gene: TRBJ2-3; clone size: few; CDR3 protein: CASSENTANPSTDTQYF; CDR3 DNA: TGTGCCAGCAGTGAAAATACAGCGAACCCTAGCACAGATACGCAGTATTTT
V gene: TRBV7-2; CDR3 length: 14; D gene: TRBD1; J gene: TRBJ1-1; clone size: few; CDR3 protein: CASSFDRVRTEAFF; CDR3 DNA: TGTGCCAGCAGCTTCGACAGGGTTCGGACTGAAGCTTTCTTT
V gene: TRBV27; CDR3 length: 14; D gene: TRBD1; J gene: TRBJ1-1; clone size: few; CDR3 protein: CASGSGQGPFEAFF; CDR3 DNA: TGTGCCAGCGGCTCCGGACAGGGACCCTTCGAAGCTTTCTTT
V gene: TRBV27; CDR3 length: 16; D gene: NA; J gene: TRBJ2-3; clone size: few; CDR3 protein: CASRPTGTSAPDTQYF; CDR3 DNA: TGTGCCAGCAGACCTACAGGGACCTCCGCCCCAGATACGCAGTATTTT
V gene: TRBV7-6; CDR3 length: 16; D gene: NA; J gene: TRBJ2-5; clone size: NA; CDR3 protein: CASSPSRFAGGKTQYF; CDR3 DNA: TGTGCCAGCAGCCCGTCCAGGTTCGCAGGGGGGAAGACCCAGTACTTC
V gene: TRBV7-6; CDR3 length: 16; D gene: TRBD1; J gene: TRBJ1-2; clone size: few; CDR3 protein: CASSPDRASPYYGYTF; CDR3 DNA: TGTGCCAGCAGCCCGGACAGGGCCTCTCCGTACTATGGCTACACCTTC
V gene: TRBV5-1; CDR3 length: 14; D gene: NA; J gene: TRBJ2-1; clone size: NA; CDR3 protein: CASSLGHGYNEQFF; CDR3 DNA: TGCGCCAGCAGCCTAGGACATGGGTACAATGAGCAGTTCTTC
V gene: TRBV6-6; CDR3 length: 15; D gene: NA; J gene: TRBJ1-6; clone size: NA; CDR3 protein: CASRKDSLYNSPLHF; CDR3 DNA: TGTGCCAGCAGGAAGGACAGTCTCTATAATTCACCCCTCCACTTT
V gene: TRBV29-1; CDR3 length: 12; D gene: NA; J gene: TRBJ1-1; clone size: NA; CDR3 protein: CSVADLNTEAFF; CDR3 DNA: TGCAGCGTTGCAGATCTGAACACTGAAGCTTTCTTT
V gene: TRBV2; CDR3 length: 14; D gene: NA; J gene: TRBJ1-1; clone size: NA; CDR3 protein: CASSDITGNTEAFF; CDR3 DNA: TGTGCCAGCAGCGATATTACAGGAAACACTGAAGCTTTCTTT
V gene: TRBV6-5; CDR3 length: 15; D gene: TRBD1; J gene: TRBJ1-2; clone size: NA; CDR3 protein: CASRALGQGGPGYTF; CDR3 DNA: TGTGCCAGCCGGGCCTTGGGACAGGGAGGCCCTGGCTACACCTTC
V gene: TRBV7-8; CDR3 length: 15; D gene: NA; J gene: TRBJ2-3; clone size: many; CDR3 protein: CASIPRAYSTDTQYF; CDR3 DNA: TGTGCCAGCATCCCGAGGGCATATAGTACAGATACGCAGTATTTT